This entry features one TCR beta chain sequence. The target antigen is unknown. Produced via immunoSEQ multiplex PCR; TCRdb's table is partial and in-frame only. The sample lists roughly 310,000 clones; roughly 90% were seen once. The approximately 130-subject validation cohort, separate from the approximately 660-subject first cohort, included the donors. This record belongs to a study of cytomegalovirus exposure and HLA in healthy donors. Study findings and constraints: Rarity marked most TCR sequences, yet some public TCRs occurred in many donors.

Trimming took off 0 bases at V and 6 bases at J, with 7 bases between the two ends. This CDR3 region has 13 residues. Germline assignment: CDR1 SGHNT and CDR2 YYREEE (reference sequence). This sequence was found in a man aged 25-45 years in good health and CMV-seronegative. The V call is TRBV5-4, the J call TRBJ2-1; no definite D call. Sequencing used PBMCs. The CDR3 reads CASSLGAPNEQFF. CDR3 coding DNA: TGTGCCAGCAGCTTGGGAGCCCCCAATGAGCAGTTCTTC.